One and the same sample provided the 2 T cell receptor beta chains below, sequenced in a study of blood T cell repertoires in COVID-19. Libraries were prepared by immunoSEQ multiplex PCR; TCRdb keeps only in-frame clonotypes and omits some of them. The table includes hundreds of thousands of clones, around 88% detected once. What was sequenced was PBMCs or T cells enriched from blood (not recorded which). The receptors stem from a woman aged 40 to 50 with acute COVID-19.

This rearrangement joins TRBV2 to TRBJ1-2, with TRBD1 identical over 8 bases. Germline V CDR1 and CDR2: SNHLY, FYNNEI. Unmatched junction bases numbered 6, after V lost 4 bases and J lost 2 bases. The CDR3 loop spans 15 amino acids. The DNA for the CDR3 is TGTGCCAGCAGTGCCTTGAACAGGGGGAACTATGGCTACACCTTC. It is translated as CASSALNRGNYGYTF.

The CDR3 spells CASSQGTGLVETQYF. For the CDR3, the DNA is TGTGCCAGCAGCCAAGGGACAGGGCTTGTGGAGACCCAGTACTTC. This rearrangement joins TRBV14 to TRBJ2-5, with 8 bases identical to TRBD1. This CDR3 has 15 residues. V was clipped by 1 base and J by 5 bases; unmatched bases: 6. Germline loops: CDR1 SGHDN, CDR2 FVKESK.